This TCR beta chain was sequenced for a study of vaccination effects on CD4 cells after COVID-19. In the study overall: Every participant took two doses of the BNT162b2 or mRNA-1273 vaccine. General study points: Clones arising from infection and from vaccination showed marked clonal contraction late after vaccination. Healthy vaccinees' vaccine-induced clones included only 1 of 255 that recognized common cold coronaviruses.

Repertoires were generated with immunoSEQ multiplex PCR, while TCRdb's copy carries only in-frame clones and drops some. The repertoire holds tens of thousands of clones, around 76% seen once, with about 4% in the top ten. Within the ViraFEST assay, antigen-specific CD4+ T cells underwent expansion with viral peptide pools prior to sequencing. When about ten days of culture had elapsed, CD4+ T cells were isolated. The healthy vaccine recipients, who had no prior SARS-CoV-2 infection, showed negative nucleocapsid antibodies. Supplemented with approximately 10 IU/ml IL-2 and 9.5 to 10 ug/ml peptides, a few million PBMC per well were kept in culture. The CDR3 is 14 residues long. The V gene lost 2 bases and the J gene lost 4 bases, with 10 bases spanning the gap. The germline V gene encodes CDR1 LGHDT and CDR2 YNNKEL (reference sequence). Only one count was recorded for this clone. No antigen is known for it.

Specimen: CD4+ T cells from PBMCs cultured with HCoV-OC43 spike peptides, collected before COVID-19 vaccination. The subset was: HCoV-OC43 spike overlapping peptide pool stimulation. The chain has TRBV3-1 (or the pseudogene TRBV3-2) and TRBJ2-3; no clear D. This clonotype originated in a human donor who received a COVID-19 vaccine. The CDR3 DNA is TGTGCCAGCAGCCAACCAAACCTAGCAGATACGCAGTATTTT. Translating gives CASSQPNLADTQYF.